This passage covers 7 T cell receptor beta chains from one sample sequenced in a study of T cell responses to AZD1222 COVID-19 vaccine. Measured with immunoSEQ multiplex PCR; TCRdb has only the in-frame clones, and not every one. There are 100,000 to 150,000 clones in the sample; just over 90% occur only once, and roughly 7.2% lies in the top ten. This sample comprised peripheral blood, obtained on day 0 of AZD1222 vaccination. The receptor set was obtained from an adult in good health.

The CDR3 DNA is TGTGCCAGCAGCCGCTCGGGGCTTACCAACCAGCCCCAGCATTTT. Residues: CASSRSGLTNQPQHF. The V gene is TRBV11-2, the J gene TRBJ1-5; the D gene is possibly TRBD1 (5 bases). The length of the CDR3 is 15 residues. V lost 5 bases to trimming and J lost 7 bases, with 18 bases between them. The V gene's germline CDR1 is SGHAT and CDR2 FQNNGV.

The rearrangement links TRBV11-2 to TRBJ1-6; D gene ambiguous. The germline V gene has CDR1 SGHAT and CDR2 FQNNGV. The V end lost 5 bases, the J end lost 10 bases, and 9 bases lay between the germline ends. The CDR3 consists of 12 residues. This CDR3 is CASSPRESPLHF. The CDR3 DNA reads as TGTGCCAGCAGCCCCCGGGAGTCACCCCTCCACTTT.

This chain connects TRBV2 to TRBJ1-6; possible D gene TRBD1, 6 bases. Per germline, CDR1 SNHLY and CDR2 FYNNEI. This CDR3 is 13 amino acids long. Trimming removed 5 bases at V and 8 bases at J, with 10 bases between. CDR3 DNA sequence: TGTGCCAGCAGTCCGACAGGTTATTCACCCCTCCACTTT. This codes for CASSPTGYSPLHF.

The chain carries TRBV6-5 and TRBJ2-3; D tentatively reads TRBD1 or TRBD2 (5 bases each). The CDR3 totals 12 residues. Trimming removed 6 bases at V and 13 bases at J, with 17 bases between. Germline V CDR1 and CDR2: MNHEY, SVGAGI. The CDR3 spells CASRDTGAREYF. In nucleotides, the CDR3 is TGTGCCAGCAGGGACACCGGGGCCCGGGAGTATTTT.

This chain connects TRBV2 to TRBJ1-5; D gene uncertain. Germline V gene sequence: CDR1 SNHLY, CDR2 FYNNEI. Trimming removed 5 bases at V and 3 bases at J, with 11 bases between. This CDR3 contains 14 residues. CDR3 DNA: TGTGCCAGCAGTCTTGGCAGATTCAATCAGCCCCAGCATTTT. This gives the protein CASSLGRFNQPQHF.

The chain has TRBV20-1 and TRBJ2-7, with 8 bases aligning to TRBD2. Germline V CDR1 and CDR2: DFQATT, SNEGSKA (reference sequence). This CDR3 region has 14 residues. V shed 3 bases, J shed 1 base, and the junction held 5 bases outside the gene matches. The CDR3 loop is CSASEERGSYEQYF. The CDR3 DNA reads TGCAGTGCTAGTGAAGAGCGGGGGTCCTACGAGCAGTACTTC.

In DNA, the CDR3 is TGTGCCAGCAGCGTAATGTGGGCAGGATTATCTGGAAACACCATATATTTT. It codes for CASSVMWAGLSGNTIYF. This sequence joins TRBV9 and TRBJ1-3; D remains unclear. Germline V gene lookup returns CDR1 SGDLS and CDR2 YYNGEE. The CDR3 length is 17 residues. Trimming removed 1 base from V and 1 base from J, with 15 bases in between.